This T cell receptor beta chain was sequenced for a study of cytomegalovirus exposure and HLA in healthy donors. The germline CDR1 and CDR2 sequences are WSHSY and SAAADI. The CDR3 contains 18 residues. PCR was performed using 60 Vbeta and 13 Jbeta primers. Libraries were prepared by immunoSEQ multiplex PCR; TCRdb keeps only in-frame clonotypes and omits some of them. The data contain about 120,000 clones, about four fifths of them singletons. Sequencing used PBMCs. This sequence was found in a woman in her twenties or thirties in good health and CMV-seronegative. The V call is TRBV10-2, the J call TRBJ2-5; 13 nucleotides line up with TRBD2. The better agreement between TRBJ2-7 and the DNA end casts doubt on the J call. The CDR3 DNA sequence: TGCGCCAGCAGTGACCCGCACGGACTAGCGGGAGTAGGCTACGAGCAGTACTTC. This sequence encodes CASSDPHGLAGVGYEQYF.